This TCR beta chain was sequenced in a study of CD8+CD57+ T cells in acquired aplastic anemia. Sequenced patients had shown CD8+CD57+ cell expansion by flow cytometry. Germline CDR1 is SEHNR and CDR2 is FQNEAQ (reference sequence). The CDR3 contains 13 residues. Remarks on this clonotype: At one end, the junction sequence differs from germline, possibly due to a read error.

Genomic DNA constituted the template upon which TCR beta VDJ and CDR3 profiling was performed. TCRdb independently ran MiXCR on the reads; one entry per CDR3 protein. The repertoire holds 150,000 to 200,000 distinct CDR3 sequences, with 40% to 60% as singletons. The sequence derives from a human donor with aplastic anemia. Sample: sorted CD4+, CD8+, or CD8+CD57+ T cells (not recorded which) from PBMCs. The chain employs TRBV7-9 and TRBJ2-7; D is uncertain. CDR3 amino acids: CASSLVPAYEQHF. CDR3 nucleotide sequence: TGTGCCAGCAGCTTGGTCCCGGCCTACGAGCAGCACTTC.